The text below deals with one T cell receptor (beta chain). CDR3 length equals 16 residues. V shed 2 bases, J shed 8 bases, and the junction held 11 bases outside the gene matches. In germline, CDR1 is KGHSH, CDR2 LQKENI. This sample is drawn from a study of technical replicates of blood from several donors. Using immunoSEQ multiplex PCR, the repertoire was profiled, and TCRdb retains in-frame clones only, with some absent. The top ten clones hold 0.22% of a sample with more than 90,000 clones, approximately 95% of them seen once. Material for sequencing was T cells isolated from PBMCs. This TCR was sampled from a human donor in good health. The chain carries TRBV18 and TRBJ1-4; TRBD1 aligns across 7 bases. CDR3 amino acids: CASSPWTDRDDEKLFF. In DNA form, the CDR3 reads TGTGCCAGCTCACCATGGACTGACAGGGATGACGAAAAACTGTTTTTT.